This is a list of T cell receptor beta chains from one sample in a study of OX40 agonist ivuxolimab in advanced cancers. This table comes from immunoSEQ multiplex PCR, and its TCRdb copy is limited to in-frame clones, with some not included. The repertoire holds 100,000 to 150,000 clones, around 90% seen once, with 0.7% to 0.9% in the top ten. The sample consisted of CD4+ or CD8+ T cells sorted from blood, taken in a trial of the OX40 agonist ivuxolimab. The source is an adult with an advanced solid tumor such as melanoma, head and neck, liver or kidney cancer. The CDR3 runs from the conserved cysteine through the conserved F or W. A D gene is named only where the DNA matches it firmly. Not every row has a clone size; where given, it reads once, few, many or a size class.

d_call: TRBD1; v_call: TRBV9; clone_size: once; j_call: TRBJ2-2; cdr3_nt: TGTGCCAGCAGCGATACCGGGACAGCGAACACCGGGGAGCTGTTTTTT; cdr3_aa: CASSDTGTANTGELFF
d_call: -; v_call: TRBV28; clone_size: -; j_call: TRBJ2-7; cdr3_nt: TGTGCCAGCAGTTCTCTACCCCCCCCGGGAGAGGGCGAGCAGTACTTC; cdr3_aa: CASSSLPPPGEGEQYF
d_call: -; v_call: TRBV4-2; clone_size: -; j_call: TRBJ2-1; cdr3_nt: TGTGCCAGCAGCCAAGAATCGGCGGGTGAGCAGTTCTTC; cdr3_aa: CASSQESAGEQFF
d_call: -; v_call: TRBV5-1; clone_size: -; j_call: TRBJ1-6; cdr3_nt: TGCGCCAGCAGTCCAAACGGGCAGGGTAATTCACCCCTCCACTTT; cdr3_aa: CASSPNGQGNSPLHF
d_call: TRBD2; v_call: TRBV19; clone_size: -; j_call: TRBJ2-7; cdr3_nt: TGTGCCAGTAGTATTGGGACTAGCGGGGCCTACGAGCAGTACTTC; cdr3_aa: CASSIGTSGAYEQYF
d_call: TRBD2; v_call: TRBV9; clone_size: -; j_call: TRBJ2-4; cdr3_nt: TGTGCCAGCAGCCTGGGACTAGCGGGAGACAACATTCAGTACTTC; cdr3_aa: CASSLGLAGDNIQYF
d_call: -; v_call: TRBV18; clone_size: -; j_call: TRBJ2-2; cdr3_nt: TGTGCCAGCTCACCTTTGCAAACTATCACCGGGGAGCTGTTTTTT; cdr3_aa: CASSPLQTITGELFF
d_call: TRBD1; v_call: TRBV27; clone_size: once; j_call: TRBJ2-7; cdr3_nt: TGTGCCAGCAGTGGGCCGGGACAGCCCTACGAGCAGTACTTC; cdr3_aa: CASSGPGQPYEQYF
d_call: -; v_call: TRBV19; clone_size: -; j_call: TRBJ2-7; cdr3_nt: TGTGCCAGTAGTTCCCGAGACGAGCAGTACTTC; cdr3_aa: CASSSRDEQYF
d_call: TRBD2; v_call: TRBV7-9; clone_size: -; j_call: TRBJ2-3; cdr3_nt: TGTGCCAGCAGCAACAAACTAGCGGGAGGGTCAGATACGCAGTATTTT; cdr3_aa: CASSNKLAGGSDTQYF
d_call: TRBD2; v_call: TRBV28; clone_size: -; j_call: TRBJ2-5; cdr3_nt: TGTGCCAGCAGAACTAGCGGGAGGGGCGAGACCCAGTACTTC; cdr3_aa: CASRTSGRGETQYF
d_call: -; v_call: TRBV18; clone_size: -; j_call: TRBJ2-7; cdr3_nt: TGTGCCAGCTCACCACTCCCCGGGACGGACTCCTACGAGCAGTACTTC; cdr3_aa: CASSPLPGTDSYEQYF
d_call: TRBD2; v_call: TRBV5-5; clone_size: few; j_call: TRBJ2-7; cdr3_nt: TGTGCCAGCAGCTTGGGGGGGACTACCTACGAGCAGTACTTC; cdr3_aa: CASSLGGTTYEQYF
d_call: TRBD2; v_call: TRBV18; clone_size: -; j_call: TRBJ2-1; cdr3_nt: TGTGCCAGCTTCCCGGGACTAGCGGGCCACAATGAGCAGTTCTTC; cdr3_aa: CASFPGLAGHNEQFF
d_call: -; v_call: TRBV9; clone_size: -; j_call: TRBJ1-1; cdr3_nt: TGTGCCAGCAGCGTAGCCCTCGGGGAGATAGGGAACACTGAAGCTTTCTTT; cdr3_aa: CASSVALGEIGNTEAFF
d_call: -; v_call: TRBV13; clone_size: -; j_call: TRBJ1-2; cdr3_nt: TGTGCCAGCAGCTTAGTTCAGGGAAGCTATGGCTACACCTTC; cdr3_aa: CASSLVQGSYGYTF
d_call: -; v_call: TRBV28; clone_size: once; j_call: TRBJ1-2; cdr3_nt: TGTGCCAGCACAGTTAACTATGGCTACACCTTC; cdr3_aa: CASTVNYGYTF
d_call: TRBD1; v_call: TRBV5-4; clone_size: -; j_call: TRBJ1-5; cdr3_nt: TGTGCCAGCAGCTTACAGACAGGGGATAGCAATCAGCCCCAGCATTTT; cdr3_aa: CASSLQTGDSNQPQHF
d_call: -; v_call: TRBV2; clone_size: few; j_call: TRBJ1-5; cdr3_nt: TGTGCCAGCAAACAGGATACCCATCAGCCCCAGCATTTT; cdr3_aa: CASKQDTHQPQHF
d_call: -; v_call: TRBV4-3; clone_size: -; j_call: TRBJ2-2; cdr3_nt: TGCGCCAGCAGCCAAGAAGGTCCGAACACCGGGGAGCTGTTTTTT; cdr3_aa: CASSQEGPNTGELFF
d_call: -; v_call: TRBV2; clone_size: once; j_call: TRBJ1-1; cdr3_nt: TGTGCCAGCACCCGTCTGACAGTTGGGTCCCATGGGGCTTTCTTT; cdr3_aa: CASTRLTVGSHGAFF
d_call: TRBD1; v_call: TRBV6-1; clone_size: -; j_call: TRBJ1-2; cdr3_nt: TGTGCCAGCAGACGAACAGGGGACCATGGCTACACCTTC; cdr3_aa: CASRRTGDHGYTF
d_call: TRBD2; v_call: TRBV10-2; clone_size: -; j_call: TRBJ2-1; cdr3_nt: TGCGCCAGCAGAGGGACTAGCTCGCGGGGTGAGCAGTTCTTC; cdr3_aa: CASRGTSSRGEQFF
d_call: -; v_call: TRBV2; clone_size: -; j_call: TRBJ1-5; cdr3_nt: TGTGCCAGCAGCGATAACCTTGGACAGAATCAGCCCCAGCATTTT; cdr3_aa: CASSDNLGQNQPQHF
d_call: -; v_call: TRBV7-2; clone_size: -; j_call: TRBJ1-2; cdr3_nt: TGTGCCAGCAGCCCGGGACACAGCTATGGCTACACCTTC; cdr3_aa: CASSPGHSYGYTF
d_call: -; v_call: TRBV20-1; clone_size: -; j_call: TRBJ1-4; cdr3_nt: TGCAGTGCTTTCCTAAATGAAAAACTGTTTTTT; cdr3_aa: CSAFLNEKLFF
d_call: -; v_call: TRBV2; clone_size: few; j_call: TRBJ1-2; cdr3_nt: TGTGCCAGCGAGACAGAGAAGACTAACTATGGCTACACCTTC; cdr3_aa: CASETEKTNYGYTF
d_call: -; v_call: TRBV25-1; clone_size: few; j_call: TRBJ2-2; cdr3_nt: TGTGCCAGCAGTGATTACGGGACATCGAACACCGGGGAGCTGTTTTTT; cdr3_aa: CASSDYGTSNTGELFF
d_call: TRBD2; v_call: TRBV28; clone_size: -; j_call: TRBJ2-7; cdr3_nt: TGTGCCAGCACCGACCTAGCGGGAGGGCGTGAGCAGTACTTC; cdr3_aa: CASTDLAGGREQYF
d_call: -; v_call: TRBV18; clone_size: -; j_call: TRBJ2-7; cdr3_nt: TGTGCCAGCTCACAATCCGACTGGGGCGAGCAGTACTTC; cdr3_aa: CASSQSDWGEQYF
d_call: -; v_call: TRBV5-1; clone_size: -; j_call: TRBJ2-5; cdr3_nt: TGCGCCAGCAGCTTGGGGTACACGGACCGACTCAATAGGGAGACCCAGTACTTC; cdr3_aa: CASSLGYTDRLNRETQYF
d_call: TRBD1; v_call: TRBV19; clone_size: -; j_call: TRBJ1-3; cdr3_nt: TGTGCCAGTAGAACAGACAGGGGTGGAAACACCATATATTTT; cdr3_aa: CASRTDRGGNTIYF